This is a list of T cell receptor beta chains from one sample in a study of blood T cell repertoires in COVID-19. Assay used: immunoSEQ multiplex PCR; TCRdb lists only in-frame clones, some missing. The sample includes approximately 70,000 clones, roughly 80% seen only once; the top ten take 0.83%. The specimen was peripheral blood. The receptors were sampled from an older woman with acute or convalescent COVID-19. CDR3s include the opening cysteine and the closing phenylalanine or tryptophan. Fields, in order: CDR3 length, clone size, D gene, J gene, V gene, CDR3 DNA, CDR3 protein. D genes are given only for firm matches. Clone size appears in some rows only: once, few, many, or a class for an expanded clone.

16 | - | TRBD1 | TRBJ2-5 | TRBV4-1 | TGCGCCAGCAGCCCGGGACAGGGGCCGTACCAAGAGACCCAGTACTTC | CASSPGQGPYQETQYF
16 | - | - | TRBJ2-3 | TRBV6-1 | TGTGCCAGCAGTGAAAAACCGGGACATAGCACAGATACGCAGTATTTT | CASSEKPGHSTDTQYF
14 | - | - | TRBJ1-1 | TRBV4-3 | TGCGCCAGCAGCCAGCGACAAGCGGACACTGAAGCTTTCTTT | CASSQRQADTEAFF
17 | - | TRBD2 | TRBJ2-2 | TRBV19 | TGTGCCAGTAGCCCGATGTTAGCGGGAGTCACCGGCGGGGAGCTGTTTTTT | CASSPMLAGVTGGELFF
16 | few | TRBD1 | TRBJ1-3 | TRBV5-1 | TGCGCCAGCAGCCAGGGGACAGGTAGCTCTGGAAACACCATATATTTT | CASSQGTGSSGNTIYF
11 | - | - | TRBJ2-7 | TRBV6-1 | TGTGCCAGCAGTGAAGCGCGGAGTCAGTACTTC | CASSEARSQYF
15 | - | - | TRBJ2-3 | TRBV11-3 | TGTGCCAGCAGCTTTTCCAGGGAGGAGACAGATACGCAGTATTTT | CASSFSREETDTQYF
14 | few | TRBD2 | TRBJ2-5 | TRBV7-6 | TGTGCCAGCAGCCGAGCGGGAGGAATAGAGACCCAGTACTTC | CASSRAGGIETQYF
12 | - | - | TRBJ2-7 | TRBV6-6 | TGTGCCAGCAGTCCTAGCTCCTACGAGCAGTACTTC | CASSPSSYEQYF
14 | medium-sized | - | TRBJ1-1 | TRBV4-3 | TGCGCCAGCAGCGCCCAGACAGCGAACACTGAAGCTTTCTTT | CASSAQTANTEAFF
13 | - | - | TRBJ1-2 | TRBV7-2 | TGTGCCAGCAGCTTAGGTAGCGGCTATGGCTACACCTTC | CASSLGSGYGYTF
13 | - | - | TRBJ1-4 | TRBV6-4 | TGTGCCAGCAGCTACTCGGAGGGCCAAAAACTGTTTTTT | CASSYSEGQKLFF
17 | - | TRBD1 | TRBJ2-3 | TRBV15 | TGTGCCACCAGCAGAAAGGGGGGGACAGGGGTAACAGATACGCAGTATTTT | CATSRKGGTGVTDTQYF
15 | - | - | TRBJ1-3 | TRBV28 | TGTGCCAGCAGAACTCCCCCCCGGGCTGGAAACACCATATATTTT | CASRTPPRAGNTIYF
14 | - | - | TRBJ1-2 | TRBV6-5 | TGTGCCAGCAGTTACAGACAGAGTAACTATGGCTACACCTTC | CASSYRQSNYGYTF
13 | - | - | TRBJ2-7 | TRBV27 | TGTGCCAGCAGTTATAGAAAGGGGCTCGAGCAGTACTTC | CASSYRKGLEQYF
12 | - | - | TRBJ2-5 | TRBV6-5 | TGTGCCAGCAGCCGGGTGGGAGAGACCCAGTACTTC | CASSRVGETQYF
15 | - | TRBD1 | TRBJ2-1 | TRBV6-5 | TGTGCCAGCAGATGGGGACAGGGGGCGAGTAATGAGCAGTTCTTC | CASRWGQGASNEQFF
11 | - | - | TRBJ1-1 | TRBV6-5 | TGTGCCAGCAGGGGGCACACTGAAGCTTTCTTT | CASRGHTEAFF
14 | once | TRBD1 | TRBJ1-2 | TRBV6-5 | TGTGCCAGCAGTTACGCTGCAGGGGGCATGGGCTACACCTTC | CASSYAAGGMGYTF
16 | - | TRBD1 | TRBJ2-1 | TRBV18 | TGTGCCAGCTCACCGGACACCGGGACAGAATACAATGAGCAGTTCTTC | CASSPDTGTEYNEQFF
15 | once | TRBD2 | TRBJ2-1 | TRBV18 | TGTGCCAGCTCACCCAGCCTAGCGGAACCCAATGAGCAGTTCTTC | CASSPSLAEPNEQFF
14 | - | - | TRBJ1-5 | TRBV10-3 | TGTGCCATCAGTGTTGAGGGGGACAATCAGCCCCAGCATTTT | CAISVEGDNQPQHF
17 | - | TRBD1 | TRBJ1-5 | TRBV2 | TGTGCCAGCCGTCTTAGATTACCGGGACAGGGTTCGCAGCCCCAGCATTTT | CASRLRLPGQGSQPQHF
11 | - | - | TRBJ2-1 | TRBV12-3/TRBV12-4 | TGTGCCAGCAGCCGTGAGGGTGAGCAGTTCTTC | CASSREGEQFF
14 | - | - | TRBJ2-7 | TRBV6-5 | TGTGCCAGCAGACGAGGCCAGGGTTTCTACGAGCAGTACTTC | CASRRGQGFYEQYF
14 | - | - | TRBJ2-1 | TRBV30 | TGTGCCTGGAGTGTCAGAAGAAACACCAATGAGCAGTTCTTC | CAWSVRRNTNEQFF
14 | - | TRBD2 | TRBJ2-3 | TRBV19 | TGTGCCAGTAGTCTGGGGGGGAGCACAGATACGCAGTATTTT | CASSLGGSTDTQYF
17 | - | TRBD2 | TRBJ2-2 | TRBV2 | TGTGCCAGCACCAGGCTAGCGGGGGGGCCAGGCACCGGGGAGCTGTTTTTT | CASTRLAGGPGTGELFF
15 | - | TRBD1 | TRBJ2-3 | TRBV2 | TGTGCCAGCAGTGCAGACAGGGGGCTAACAGATACGCAGTATTTT | CASSADRGLTDTQYF
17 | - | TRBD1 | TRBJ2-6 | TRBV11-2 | TGTGCCAGCAGCCAACAGGGGGGCAGCTCTGGGGCCAACGTCCTGACTTTC | CASSQQGGSSGANVLTF
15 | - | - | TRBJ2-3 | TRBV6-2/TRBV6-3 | TGTGCCAGCAGTTACGCGGGCTCTAGCACAGATACGCAGTATTTT | CASSYAGSSTDTQYF
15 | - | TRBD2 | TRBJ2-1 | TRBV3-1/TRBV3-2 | TGTGCCAGCAGCCACCCGGGACTAGCGTCCAATGAGCAGTTCTTC | CASSHPGLASNEQFF
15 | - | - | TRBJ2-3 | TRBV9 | TGTGCCAGCAGCGTAGGGGCTGGTAGCACAGATACGCAGTATTTT | CASSVGAGSTDTQYF
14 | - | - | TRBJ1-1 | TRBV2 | TGTGCCAGCAGTGCCCCCAACAGGGCAACTGAAGCTTTCTTT | CASSAPNRATEAFF
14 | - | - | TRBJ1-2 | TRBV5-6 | TGTGCCAGCAGCAAACAGGGTACCCGTCCTGGCTACACCTTC | CASSKQGTRPGYTF
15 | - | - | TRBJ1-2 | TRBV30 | TGTGCCTGGACTAAAGCAGACAGGATTAACTATGGCTACACCTTC | CAWTKADRINYGYTF
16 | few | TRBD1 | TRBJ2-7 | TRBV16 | TGTGCCAGCAGCCAATACGTGGGGACAGGCTCCTACGAGCAGTACTTC | CASSQYVGTGSYEQYF
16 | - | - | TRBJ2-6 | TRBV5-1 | TGCGCCAGCAGCTTGGCCCAGGGTTCTGGGGCCAACGTCCTGACTTTC | CASSLAQGSGANVLTF
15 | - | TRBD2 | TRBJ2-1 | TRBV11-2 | TGTGCCAGCAGCTTGGTAGCGGGGGGTATTGATGAGCAGTTCTTC | CASSLVAGGIDEQFF
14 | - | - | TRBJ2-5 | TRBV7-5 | TGTGCCAGAAGCGGGGACAGGCCGCGAGAGACCCAGTACTTC | CARSGDRPRETQYF
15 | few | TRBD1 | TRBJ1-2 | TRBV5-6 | TGTGCCAGCAGCCTCCGGACAGGGGAATTCTATGGCTACACCTTC | CASSLRTGEFYGYTF
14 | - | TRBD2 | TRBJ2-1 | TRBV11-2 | TGTGCCAGCAGCGCTAGCGGGGGTTACAATGAGCAGTTCTTC | CASSASGGYNEQFF
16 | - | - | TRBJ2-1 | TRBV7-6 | TGTGCCAGCAGCTTAGGGGGCATAGCCCCTAACAATGAGCAGTTCTTC | CASSLGGIAPNNEQFF
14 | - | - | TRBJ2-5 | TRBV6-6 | TGTGCCAGCAGGGGAGATTTCTTCCAAGAGACCCAGTACTTC | CASRGDFFQETQYF
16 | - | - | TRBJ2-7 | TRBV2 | TGTGCCAGCGGACAGAAATTTTATCGGAGCTCCTACGAGCAGTACTTC | CASGQKFYRSSYEQYF
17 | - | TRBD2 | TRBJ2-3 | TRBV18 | TGTGCCAGCTCACCAATCTTTATAGCGGGAGATGCAGATACGCAGTATTTT | CASSPIFIAGDADTQYF
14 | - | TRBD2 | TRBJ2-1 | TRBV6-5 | TGTGCCAGCAGACAGACTAGCGGGGCTAATGAGCAGTTCTTC | CASRQTSGANEQFF
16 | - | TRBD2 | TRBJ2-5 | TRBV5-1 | TGCGCCAGCAGCTTGCCCACGGGGGGGCCGGGGGAGACCCAGTACTTC | CASSLPTGGPGETQYF
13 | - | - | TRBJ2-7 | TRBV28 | TGTGCCAGCAGGGTAGTGGGAGCCCACGAGCAGTACTTC | CASRVVGAHEQYF
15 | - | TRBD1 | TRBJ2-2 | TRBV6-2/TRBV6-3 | TGTGCCAGCAGTCGAACAGGGGCGATCACCGGGGAGCTGTTTTTT | CASSRTGAITGELFF
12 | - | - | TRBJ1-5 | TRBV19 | TGTGCCAGTTCGGTGCAAAATCAGCCCCAGCATTTT | CASSVQNQPQHF
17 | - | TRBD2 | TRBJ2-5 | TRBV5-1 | TGCGCCAGCAGCTCGACCCCGCCTAGCGGGGTACAAGAGACCCAGTACTTC | CASSSTPPSGVQETQYF